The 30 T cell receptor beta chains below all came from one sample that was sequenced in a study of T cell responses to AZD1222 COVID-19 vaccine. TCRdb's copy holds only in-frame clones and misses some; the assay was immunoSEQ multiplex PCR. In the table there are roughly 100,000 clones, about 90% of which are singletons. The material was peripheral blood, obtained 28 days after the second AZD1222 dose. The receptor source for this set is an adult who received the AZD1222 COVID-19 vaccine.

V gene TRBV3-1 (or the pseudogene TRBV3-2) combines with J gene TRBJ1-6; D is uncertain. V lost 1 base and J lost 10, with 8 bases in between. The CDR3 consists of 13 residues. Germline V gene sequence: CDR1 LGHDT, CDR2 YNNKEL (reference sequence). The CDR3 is CASSQVGYSPLHF. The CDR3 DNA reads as TGTGCCAGCAGCCAAGTTGGATACTCACCCCTCCACTTT.

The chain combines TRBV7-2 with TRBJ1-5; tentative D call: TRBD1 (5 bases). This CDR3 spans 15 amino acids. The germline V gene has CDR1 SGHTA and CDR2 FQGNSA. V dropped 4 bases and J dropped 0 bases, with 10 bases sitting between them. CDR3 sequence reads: CASSSTANSNQPQHF. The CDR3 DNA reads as TGTGCCAGCAGCTCGACAGCGAATAGCAATCAGCCCCAGCATTTT.

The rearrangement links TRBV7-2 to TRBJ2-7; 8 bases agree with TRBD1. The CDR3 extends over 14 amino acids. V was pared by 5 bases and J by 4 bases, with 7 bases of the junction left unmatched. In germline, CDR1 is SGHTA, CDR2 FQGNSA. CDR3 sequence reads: CASSPWTGLYEQYF. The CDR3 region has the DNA TGTGCCAGCAGCCCCTGGACAGGGCTATACGAGCAGTACTTC.

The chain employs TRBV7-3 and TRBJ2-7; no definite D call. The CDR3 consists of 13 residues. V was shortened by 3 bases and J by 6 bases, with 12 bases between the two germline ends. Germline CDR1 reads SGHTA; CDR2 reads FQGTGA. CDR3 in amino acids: CASSFEPFSEQYF. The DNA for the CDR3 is TGTGCCAGCAGCTTCGAGCCGTTTTCCGAGCAGTACTTC.

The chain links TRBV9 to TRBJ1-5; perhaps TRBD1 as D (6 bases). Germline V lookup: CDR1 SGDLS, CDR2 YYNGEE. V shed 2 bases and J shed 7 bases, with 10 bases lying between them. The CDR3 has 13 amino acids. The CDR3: CASSVGTNQPQHF. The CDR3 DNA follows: TGTGCCAGCAGCGTGGGGACAAACCAGCCCCAGCATTTT.

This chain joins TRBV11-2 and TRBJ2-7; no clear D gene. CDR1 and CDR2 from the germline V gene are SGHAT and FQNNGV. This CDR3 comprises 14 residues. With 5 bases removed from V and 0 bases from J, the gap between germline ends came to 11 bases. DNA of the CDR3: TGTGCCAGCAGCCCGACCTATCCCTCCTACGAGCAGTACTTC. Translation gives CASSPTYPSYEQYF. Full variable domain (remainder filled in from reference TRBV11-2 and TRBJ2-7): EAGVAQSPRYKIIEKRQSVAFWCNPISGHATLYWYQQILGQGPKLLIQFQNNGVVDDSQLPKDRFSAERLKGVDSTLKIQPAKLEDSAVYLCASSPTYPSYEQYFGPGTRLTVT.

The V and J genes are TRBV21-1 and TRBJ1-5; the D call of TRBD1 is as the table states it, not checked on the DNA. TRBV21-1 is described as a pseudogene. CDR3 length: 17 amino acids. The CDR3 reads CASSKRQVRTGSQPQHF. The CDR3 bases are TGTGCCAGCAGCAAGAGGCAGGTGAGGACAGGGAGTCAGCCCCAGCATTTT.

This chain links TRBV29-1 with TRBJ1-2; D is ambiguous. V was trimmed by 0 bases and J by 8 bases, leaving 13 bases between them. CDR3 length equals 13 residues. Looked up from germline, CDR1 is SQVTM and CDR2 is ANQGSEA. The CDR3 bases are TGCAGCGTTGAAGATCATAGGTCAGAGGGCTACACCTTC. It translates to CSVEDHRSEGYTF.

CDR3 DNA sequence: TGTGCCAGCACTATCGACGGGGTATCACCCCTCCACTTT. Encoded protein: CASTIDGVSPLHF. The chain couples TRBV2 to TRBJ1-6, with D hard to call. The V end was cut by 7 bases, the J end by 10 bases, with 14 bases between. CDR3 length: 13 residues. The germline CDR1 and CDR2 sequences are SNHLY and FYNNEI.

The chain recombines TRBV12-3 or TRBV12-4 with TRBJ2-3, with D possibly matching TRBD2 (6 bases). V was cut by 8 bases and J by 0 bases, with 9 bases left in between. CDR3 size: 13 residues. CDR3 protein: CASGEDSTDTQYF. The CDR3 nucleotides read TGTGCCAGCGGGGAGGATAGCACAGATACGCAGTATTTT.

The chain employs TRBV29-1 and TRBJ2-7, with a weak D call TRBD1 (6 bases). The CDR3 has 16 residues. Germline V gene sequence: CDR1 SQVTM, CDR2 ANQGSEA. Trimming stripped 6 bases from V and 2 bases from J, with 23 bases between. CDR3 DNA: TGCAGCGTGGAGAAACCGGGACAAGATTGGACCTACGAGCAGTACTTC. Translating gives CSVEKPGQDWTYEQYF.

The DNA of the CDR3 is TGCGCCAGCAGCCAATATAGCGGGGGGGAGACCCAGTACTTC. Its protein is CASSQYSGGETQYF. The chain combines TRBV4-1 with TRBJ2-5, with 10 nucleotides matching TRBD2. V shed 2 bases, J shed 5 bases, and the junction held 2 bases outside the gene matches. The germline V gene has CDR1 MGHRA and CDR2 YSYEKL. The CDR3 is 14 amino acids.

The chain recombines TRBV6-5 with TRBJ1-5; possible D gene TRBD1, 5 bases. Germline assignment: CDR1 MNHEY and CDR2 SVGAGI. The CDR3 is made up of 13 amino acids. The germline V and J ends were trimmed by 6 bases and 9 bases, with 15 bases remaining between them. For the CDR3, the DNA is TGTGCCAGCAGGGGGACCGCGGGGACGCCCCAGCATTTT. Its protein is CASRGTAGTPQHF.

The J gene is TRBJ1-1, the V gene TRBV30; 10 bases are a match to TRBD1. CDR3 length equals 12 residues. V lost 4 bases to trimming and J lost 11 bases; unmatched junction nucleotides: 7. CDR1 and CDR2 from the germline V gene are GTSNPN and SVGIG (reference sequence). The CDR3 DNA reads TGTGCCTGGACTGGACAGGGGGTGAATGCTTTCTTT. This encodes CAWTGQGVNAFF.

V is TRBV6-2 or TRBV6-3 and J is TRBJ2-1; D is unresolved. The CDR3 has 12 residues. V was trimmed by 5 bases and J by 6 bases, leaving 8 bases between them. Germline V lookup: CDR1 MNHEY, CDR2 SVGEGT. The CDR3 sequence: CASSIGINEQFF. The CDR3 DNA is TGTGCCAGCAGTATCGGCATCAATGAGCAGTTCTTC.

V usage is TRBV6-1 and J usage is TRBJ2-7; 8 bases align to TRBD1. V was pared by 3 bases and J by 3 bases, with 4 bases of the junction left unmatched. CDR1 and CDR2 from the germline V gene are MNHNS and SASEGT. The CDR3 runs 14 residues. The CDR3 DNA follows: TGTGCCAGCAGTGATAACGACAGGGGCTACGAGCAGTACTTC. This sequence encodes CASSDNDRGYEQYF.

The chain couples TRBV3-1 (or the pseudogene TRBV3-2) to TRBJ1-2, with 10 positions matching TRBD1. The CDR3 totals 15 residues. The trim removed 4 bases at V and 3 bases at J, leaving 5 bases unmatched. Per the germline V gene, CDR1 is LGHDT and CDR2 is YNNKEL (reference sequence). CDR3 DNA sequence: TGTGCCAGCAGCCGCCCCGGGACAGGGGACTATGGCTACACCTTC. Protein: CASSRPGTGDYGYTF.

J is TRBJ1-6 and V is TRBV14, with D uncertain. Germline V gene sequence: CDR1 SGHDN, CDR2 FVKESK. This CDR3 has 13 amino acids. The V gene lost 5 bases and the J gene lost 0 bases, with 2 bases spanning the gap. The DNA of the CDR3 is TGTGCCAGCAGCAGCTCCTATAATTCACCCCTCCACTTT. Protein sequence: CASSSSYNSPLHF.

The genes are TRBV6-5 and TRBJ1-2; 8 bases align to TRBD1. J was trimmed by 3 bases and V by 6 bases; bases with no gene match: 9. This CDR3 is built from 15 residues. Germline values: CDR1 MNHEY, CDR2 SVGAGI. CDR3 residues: CASSGTGTGHYGYTF. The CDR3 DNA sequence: TGTGCCAGCAGCGGTACCGGGACAGGCCACTATGGCTACACCTTC.

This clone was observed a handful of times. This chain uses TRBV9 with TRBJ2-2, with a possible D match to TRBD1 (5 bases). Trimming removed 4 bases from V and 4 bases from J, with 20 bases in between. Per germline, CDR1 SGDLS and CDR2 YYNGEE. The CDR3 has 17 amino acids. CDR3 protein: CASSPSALGHGTGELFF. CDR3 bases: TGTGCCAGCAGCCCCTCAGCTCTGGGGCACGGCACCGGGGAGCTGTTTTTT.

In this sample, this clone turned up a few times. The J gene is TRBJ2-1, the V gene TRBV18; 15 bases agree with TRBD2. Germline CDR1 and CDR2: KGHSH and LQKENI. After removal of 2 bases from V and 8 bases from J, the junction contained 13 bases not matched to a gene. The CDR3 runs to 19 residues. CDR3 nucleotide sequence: TGTGCCAGCTCACCAATTATTGGAGGGACTAGCGGGGGGAGTGATGAGCAGTTCTTC. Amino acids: CASSPIIGGTSGGSDEQFF.

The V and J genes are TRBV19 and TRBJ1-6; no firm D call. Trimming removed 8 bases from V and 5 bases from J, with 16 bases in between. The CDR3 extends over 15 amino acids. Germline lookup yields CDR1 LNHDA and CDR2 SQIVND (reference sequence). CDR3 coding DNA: TGTGCCAGTCAAATATCCGGGAGCGATAATTCACCCCTCCACTTT. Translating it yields CASQISGSDNSPLHF.

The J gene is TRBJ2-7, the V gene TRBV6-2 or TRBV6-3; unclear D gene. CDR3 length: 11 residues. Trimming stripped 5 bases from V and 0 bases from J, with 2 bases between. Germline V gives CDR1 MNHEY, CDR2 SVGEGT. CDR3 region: CASSPSYEQYF. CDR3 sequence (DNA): TGTGCCAGCAGTCCCTCCTACGAGCAGTACTTC.

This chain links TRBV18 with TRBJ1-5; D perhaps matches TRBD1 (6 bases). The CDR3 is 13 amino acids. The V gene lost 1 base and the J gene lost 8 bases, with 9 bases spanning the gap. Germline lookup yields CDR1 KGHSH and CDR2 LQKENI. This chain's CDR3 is CASSPQGGEPQHF. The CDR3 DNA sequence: TGTGCCAGCTCACCACAGGGGGGTGAGCCCCAGCATTTT.

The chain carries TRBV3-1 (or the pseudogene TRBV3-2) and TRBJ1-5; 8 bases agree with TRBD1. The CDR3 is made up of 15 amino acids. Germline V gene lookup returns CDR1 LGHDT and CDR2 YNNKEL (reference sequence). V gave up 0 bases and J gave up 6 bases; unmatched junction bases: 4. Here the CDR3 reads CASSQDTTGGQPQHF. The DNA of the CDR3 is TGTGCCAGCAGCCAAGATACAACAGGGGGTCAGCCCCAGCATTTT.

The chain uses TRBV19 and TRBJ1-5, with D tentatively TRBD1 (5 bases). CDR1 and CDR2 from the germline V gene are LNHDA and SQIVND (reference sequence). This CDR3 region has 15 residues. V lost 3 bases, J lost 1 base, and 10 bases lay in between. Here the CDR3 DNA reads TGTGCCAGTAGTATCACCTGGGACAGCAATCAGCCCCAGCATTTT. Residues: CASSITWDSNQPQHF.

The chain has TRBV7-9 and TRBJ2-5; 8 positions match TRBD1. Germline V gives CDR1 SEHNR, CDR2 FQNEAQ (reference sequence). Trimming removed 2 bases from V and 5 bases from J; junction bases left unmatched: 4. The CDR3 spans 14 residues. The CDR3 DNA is TGTGCCAGCAGCTTATCCGCAGGGGGCGAGACCCAGTACTTC. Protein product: CASSLSAGGETQYF.

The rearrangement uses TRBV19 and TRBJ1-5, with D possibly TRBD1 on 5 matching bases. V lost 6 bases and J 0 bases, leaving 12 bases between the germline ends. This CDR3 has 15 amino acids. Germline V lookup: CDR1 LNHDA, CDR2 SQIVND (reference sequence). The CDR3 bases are TGTGCCAGTAGACTGACAGCTATTAGCAATCAGCCCCAGCATTTT. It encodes CASRLTAISNQPQHF.

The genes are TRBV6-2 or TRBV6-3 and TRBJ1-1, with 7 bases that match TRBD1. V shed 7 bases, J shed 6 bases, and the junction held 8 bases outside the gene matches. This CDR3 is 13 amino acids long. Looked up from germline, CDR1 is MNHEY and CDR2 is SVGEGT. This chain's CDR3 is CASNPRQGAEAFF. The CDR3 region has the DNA TGTGCCAGCAACCCTAGACAGGGCGCTGAAGCTTTCTTT.

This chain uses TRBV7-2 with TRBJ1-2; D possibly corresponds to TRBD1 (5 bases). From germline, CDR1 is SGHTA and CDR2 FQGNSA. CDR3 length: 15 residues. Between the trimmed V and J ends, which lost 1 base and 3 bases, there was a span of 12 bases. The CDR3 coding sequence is TGTGCCAGCAGCTTAGGGTCAGGGACGGACTATGGCTACACCTTC. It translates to CASSLGSGTDYGYTF.